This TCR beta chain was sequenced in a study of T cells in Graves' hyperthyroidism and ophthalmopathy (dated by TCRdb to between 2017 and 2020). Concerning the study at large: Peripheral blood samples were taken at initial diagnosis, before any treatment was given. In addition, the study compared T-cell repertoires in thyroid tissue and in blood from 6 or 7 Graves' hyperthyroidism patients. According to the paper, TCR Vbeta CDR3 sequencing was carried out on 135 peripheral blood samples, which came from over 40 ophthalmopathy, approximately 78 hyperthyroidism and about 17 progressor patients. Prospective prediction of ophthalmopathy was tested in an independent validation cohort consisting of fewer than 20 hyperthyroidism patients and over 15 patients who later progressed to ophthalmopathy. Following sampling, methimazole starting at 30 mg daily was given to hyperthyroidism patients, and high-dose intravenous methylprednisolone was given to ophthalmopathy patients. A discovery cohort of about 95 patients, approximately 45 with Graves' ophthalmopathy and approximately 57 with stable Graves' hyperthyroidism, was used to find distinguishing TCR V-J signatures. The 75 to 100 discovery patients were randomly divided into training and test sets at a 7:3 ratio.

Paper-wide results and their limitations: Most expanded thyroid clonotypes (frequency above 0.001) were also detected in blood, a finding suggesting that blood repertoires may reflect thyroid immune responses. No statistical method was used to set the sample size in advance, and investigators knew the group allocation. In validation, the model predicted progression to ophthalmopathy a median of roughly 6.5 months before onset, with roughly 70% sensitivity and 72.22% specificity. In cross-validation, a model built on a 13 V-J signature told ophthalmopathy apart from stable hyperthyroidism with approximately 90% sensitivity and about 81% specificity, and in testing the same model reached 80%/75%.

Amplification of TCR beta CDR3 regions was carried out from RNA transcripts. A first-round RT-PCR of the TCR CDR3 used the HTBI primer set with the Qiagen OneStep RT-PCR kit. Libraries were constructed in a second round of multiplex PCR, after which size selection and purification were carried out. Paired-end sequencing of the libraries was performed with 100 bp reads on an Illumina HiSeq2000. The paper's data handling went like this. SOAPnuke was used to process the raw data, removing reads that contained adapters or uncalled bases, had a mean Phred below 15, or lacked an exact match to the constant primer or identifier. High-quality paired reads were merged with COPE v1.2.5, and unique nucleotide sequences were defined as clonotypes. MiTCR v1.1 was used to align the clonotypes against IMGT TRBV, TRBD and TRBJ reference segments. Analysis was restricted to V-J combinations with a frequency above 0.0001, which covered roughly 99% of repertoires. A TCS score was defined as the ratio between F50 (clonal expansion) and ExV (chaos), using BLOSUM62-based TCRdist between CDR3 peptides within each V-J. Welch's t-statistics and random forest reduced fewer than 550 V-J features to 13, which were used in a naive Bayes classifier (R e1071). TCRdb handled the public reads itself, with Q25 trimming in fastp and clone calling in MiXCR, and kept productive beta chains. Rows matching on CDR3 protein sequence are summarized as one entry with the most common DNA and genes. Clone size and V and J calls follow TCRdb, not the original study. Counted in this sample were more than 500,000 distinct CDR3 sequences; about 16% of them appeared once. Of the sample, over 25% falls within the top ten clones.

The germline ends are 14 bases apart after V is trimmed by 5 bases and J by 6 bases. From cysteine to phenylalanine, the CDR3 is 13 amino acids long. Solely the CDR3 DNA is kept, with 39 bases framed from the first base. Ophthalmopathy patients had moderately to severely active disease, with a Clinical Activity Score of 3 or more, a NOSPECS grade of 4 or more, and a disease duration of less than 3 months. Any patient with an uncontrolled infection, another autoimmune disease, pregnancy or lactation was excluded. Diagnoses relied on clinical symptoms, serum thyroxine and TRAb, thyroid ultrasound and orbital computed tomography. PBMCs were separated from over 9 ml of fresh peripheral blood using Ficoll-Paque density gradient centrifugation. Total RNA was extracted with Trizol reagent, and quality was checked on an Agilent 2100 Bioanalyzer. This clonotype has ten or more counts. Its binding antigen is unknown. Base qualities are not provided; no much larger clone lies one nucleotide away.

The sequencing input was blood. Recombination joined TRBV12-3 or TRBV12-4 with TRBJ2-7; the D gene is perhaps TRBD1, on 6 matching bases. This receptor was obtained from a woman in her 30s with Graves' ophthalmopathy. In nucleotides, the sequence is TGTGCCAGCAGTCGATACAGGGAAGGCGAGCAGTACTTC. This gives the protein CASSRYREGEQYF.